There are many counts of the clone carrying this T cell receptor (beta chain). Its antigen is unidentified. The entry originates in a study of neurological immune-mediated disorders. Study findings and constraints: In HTLV-1-associated myelopathy, TCR clonal expansion was greatest, and in multiple sclerosis it was least, below healthy controls.

The CDR3 has 13 amino acids. The V gene lost 4 bases and the J gene lost 6 bases, with 12 bases spanning the gap. As for the cDNA, it was generated by 5'RACE with 10-nucleotide random UMIs. MiXCR was run by TCRdb on the 5' RACE reads, yielding one entry per CDR3 protein. The table lists under 70,000 distinct CDR3 sequences, about 3% of them singletons, with more than 4.5% in the top ten. Input material: PBMCs. The genes are TRBV12-3 or TRBV12-4 and TRBJ1-2; D perhaps matches TRBD1 (6 bases). The sequence came from a woman in her fifties or sixties with multiple sclerosis. The DNA for the CDR3 is TGTGCCAGCAGTTCCCGTGGGGGGCATGGCTACACCTTC. Its protein product is CASSSRGGHGYTF.